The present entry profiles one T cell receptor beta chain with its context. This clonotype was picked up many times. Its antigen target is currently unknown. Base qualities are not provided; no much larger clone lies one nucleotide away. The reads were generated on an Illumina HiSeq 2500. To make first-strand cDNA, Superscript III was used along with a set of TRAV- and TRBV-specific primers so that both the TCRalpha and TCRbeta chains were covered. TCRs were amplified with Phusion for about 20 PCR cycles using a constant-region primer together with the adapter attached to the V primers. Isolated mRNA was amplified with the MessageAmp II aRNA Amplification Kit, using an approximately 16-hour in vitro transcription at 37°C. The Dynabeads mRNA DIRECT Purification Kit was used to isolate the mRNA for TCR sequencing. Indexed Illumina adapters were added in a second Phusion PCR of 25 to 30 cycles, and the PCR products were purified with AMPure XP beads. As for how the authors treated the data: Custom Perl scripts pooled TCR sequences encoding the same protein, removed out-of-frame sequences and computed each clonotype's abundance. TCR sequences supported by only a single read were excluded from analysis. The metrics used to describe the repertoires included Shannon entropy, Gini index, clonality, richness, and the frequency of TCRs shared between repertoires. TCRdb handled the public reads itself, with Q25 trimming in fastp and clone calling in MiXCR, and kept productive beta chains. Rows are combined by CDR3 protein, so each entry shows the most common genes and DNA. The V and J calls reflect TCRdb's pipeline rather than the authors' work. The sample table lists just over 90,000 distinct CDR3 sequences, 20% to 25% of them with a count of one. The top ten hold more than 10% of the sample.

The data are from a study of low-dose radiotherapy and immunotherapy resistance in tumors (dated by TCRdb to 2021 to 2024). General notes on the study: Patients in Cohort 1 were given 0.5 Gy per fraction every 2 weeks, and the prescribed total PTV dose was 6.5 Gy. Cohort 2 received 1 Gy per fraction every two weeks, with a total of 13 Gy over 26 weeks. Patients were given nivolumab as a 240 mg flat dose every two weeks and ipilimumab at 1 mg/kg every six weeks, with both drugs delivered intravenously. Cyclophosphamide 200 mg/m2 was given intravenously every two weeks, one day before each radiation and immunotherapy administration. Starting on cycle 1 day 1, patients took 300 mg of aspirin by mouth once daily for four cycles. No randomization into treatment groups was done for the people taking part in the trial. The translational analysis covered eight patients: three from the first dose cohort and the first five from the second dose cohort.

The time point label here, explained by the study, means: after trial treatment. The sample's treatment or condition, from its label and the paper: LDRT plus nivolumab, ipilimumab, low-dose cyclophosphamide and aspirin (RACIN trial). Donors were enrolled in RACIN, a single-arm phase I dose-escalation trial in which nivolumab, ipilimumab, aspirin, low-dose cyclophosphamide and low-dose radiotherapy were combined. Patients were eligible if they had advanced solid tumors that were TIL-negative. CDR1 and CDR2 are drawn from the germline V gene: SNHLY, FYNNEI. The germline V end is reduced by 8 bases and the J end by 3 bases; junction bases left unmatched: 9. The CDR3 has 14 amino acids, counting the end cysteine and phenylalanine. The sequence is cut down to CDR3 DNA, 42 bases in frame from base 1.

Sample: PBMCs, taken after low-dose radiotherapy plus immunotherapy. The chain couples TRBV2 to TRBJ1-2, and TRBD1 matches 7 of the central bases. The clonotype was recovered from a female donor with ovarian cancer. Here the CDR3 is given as CASSPGGSHYGYTF. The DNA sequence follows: TGTGCCAGCTCCCCAGGGGGGTCTCACTATGGCTACACCTTC.